The 30 T cell receptor beta chains reported below all come from one sample, sequenced in a study of shared clonotypes between healthy human individuals. Positive CCR7 selection of CD45RO-negative cells yielded the naive CD8 cells, and terminally differentiated effector memory CD45RA+ cells were excluded. Sequenced by immunoSEQ multiplex PCR; TCRdb stores in-frame clones only, minus some. The data contain hundreds of thousands of clones, around 92% of them seen just once; the ten biggest clones take up around 24%. The sample consisted of naive CD8+ T cells sorted from blood. These receptors came from a young man in good health.

Comments on this clone: The junction departs from germline at one end; a sequencing error may be responsible. The chain recombines TRBV29-1 with TRBJ2-1; tentative D call: TRBD1 (6 bases). CDR1 and CDR2 from the germline V gene are SQVTM and ANQGSEA. This CDR3 has 15 residues. The CDR3 loop is CSGEGGSDTYNEQFF. CDR3 coding DNA: TGCAGCGGTGAAGGGGGTAGCGATACCTACAATGAGCAGTTCTTC.

CDR3 region: CSTETRHGYTF. The CDR3 nucleotides are TGCAGTACAGAGACCCGGCATGGCTACACCTTC. This chain uses TRBV29-1 with TRBJ1-2, with D hard to call. Germline V gene data show CDR1 as SQVTM and CDR2 as ANQGSEA. This CDR3 is built from 11 residues.

The chain recombines TRBV27 with TRBJ2-5, with D possibly matching TRBD2 (5 bases). The CDR3 is 12 residues long. Germline lookup yields CDR1 MNHEY and CDR2 SMNVEV (reference sequence). Trimming took 9 bases from V and 1 from J, leaving 9 bases between them. CDR3 region: CASGELQETQYF. The CDR3 region has the DNA TGTGCCAGTGGGGAGCTCCAAGAGACCCAGTACTTC.

The chain recombines TRBV7-9 with TRBJ2-2, with TRBD2 matching over 13 bases. Germline V CDR1 and CDR2: SEHNR, FQNEAQ (reference sequence). Losses at the gene ends were 8 bases for V and 7 bases for J; bases not matched to a gene: 10. This CDR3 region has 16 residues. CDR3 sequence: CASAKGLAGMNGELFF. The CDR3 DNA reads TGTGCCAGCGCAAAGGGACTAGCGGGAATGAACGGGGAGCTGTTTTTT.

The chain links TRBV6-6 to TRBJ1-5; TRBD1 might be the D (5 bases). The CDR3 spans 13 residues. The germline V gene encodes CDR1 MNHNY and CDR2 SVGAGI (reference sequence). Trimming removed 7 bases at V and 5 bases at J, with 12 bases between. The CDR3 protein is CASTPAGDQPQHF. The CDR3 DNA follows: TGTGCCAGCACTCCCGCGGGGGATCAGCCCCAGCATTTT.

This chain joins TRBV7-9 and TRBJ2-2; D gene unclear. V shed 6 bases and J shed 6 bases, with 14 bases lying between them. The germline V gene has CDR1 SEHNR and CDR2 FQNEAQ (reference sequence). The CDR3 is made up of 14 amino acids. CDR3 sequence reads: CASSYDTWAGELFF. The CDR3 bases are TGTGCCAGCAGTTATGACACGTGGGCCGGGGAGCTGTTTTTT.

V and J are TRBV7-2 and TRBJ2-5; D uncertain. Trimming stripped 2 bases from V and 2 bases from J, with 15 bases between. This CDR3 region has 16 residues. Per germline, CDR1 SGHTA and CDR2 FQGNSA. CDR3 sequence (DNA): TGTGCCAGCAGCTTAAGGGTCTCCGGCTGGCAAGAGACCCAGTACTTC. Its protein product is CASSLRVSGWQETQYF. Using reference TRBV7-2 and TRBJ2-5 for the parts outside the CDR3, the full variable domain is GAGVSQSPSNKVTEKGKDVELRCDPISGHTALYWYRQSLGQGLEFLIYFQGNSAPDKSGLPSDRFSAERTGGSVSTLTIQRTQQEDSAVYLCASSLRVSGWQETQYFGPGTRLLVL.

The chain uses TRBV29-1 and TRBJ2-7; 7 bases fit TRBD1. The V gene end was trimmed by 5 bases and the J gene end by 3 bases; junction bases not matched to a gene: 10. In germline, CDR1 is SQVTM, CDR2 ANQGSEA. There are 14 residues in the CDR3. CDR3 DNA: TGCAGCGTTATAACAGGGGTCTCGGGCTACGAGCAGTACTTC. It encodes CSVITGVSGYEQYF.

This chain joins TRBV27 and TRBJ2-7, with a tentative D call TRBD2 (5 bases). The CDR3 has 13 amino acids. Trimming took 6 bases from V and 2 from J, leaving 11 bases between them. Germline V gene sequence: CDR1 MNHEY, CDR2 SMNVEV (reference sequence). This CDR3 is CASRSSGAYEQYF. The CDR3 nucleotides read TGTGCCAGCAGATCCTCCGGGGCCTACGAGCAGTACTTC.

V gene TRBV7-6 combines with J gene TRBJ2-4; D ambiguous. The V gene's germline CDR1 is SGHVS and CDR2 FNYEAQ. This CDR3 contains 14 residues. V dropped 5 bases and J dropped 8 bases, with 16 bases sitting between them. The CDR3 DNA follows: TGTGCCAGCAGCCTAACCGGGCCCTCGGACATTCAGTACTTC. Encoded protein: CASSLTGPSDIQYF. Complete variable domain (other parts from reference TRBV7-6 and TRBJ2-4): GAGVSQSPRYKVTKRGQDVALRCDPISGHVSLYWYRQALGQGPEFLTYFNYEAQQDKSGLPNDRFSAERPEGSISTLTIQRTEQRDSAMYRCASSLTGPSDIQYFGAGTRLSVL.

The chain is built from TRBV7-9 and TRBJ2-3; D may be TRBD1 or TRBD2 (5 bases each). Germline CDR1 reads SEHNR; CDR2 reads FQNEAQ (reference sequence). The germline V and J ends were trimmed by 5 bases and 6 bases, with 18 bases remaining between them. The CDR3 is made up of 15 amino acids. The CDR3 DNA is TGTGCCAGCAGCGCTAGCCGGGACCGAGGTGATACGCAGTATTTT. This codes for CASSASRDRGDTQYF.

This chain links TRBV6-1 with TRBJ2-1; D unclear. The CDR3 runs 12 residues. Germline CDR1 and CDR2: MNHNS and SASEGT. V was pared by 8 bases and J by 5 bases, with 10 bases between. DNA for the CDR3: TGTGCCAGCTCGAACTTGAACAATGAGCAGTTCTTC. Residues: CASSNLNNEQFF.

The chain uses TRBV7-2 and TRBJ2-3; 7 nucleotides match TRBD2. The ends lost 6 bases at V and 6 bases at J; junction bases unmatched: 18. The germline V gene encodes CDR1 SGHTA and CDR2 FQGNSA. The CDR3 covers 17 residues. The CDR3 nucleotides read TGTGCCAGCAGTTCGATCCTGGGCGGGAGTGCTTGGGATACGCAGTATTTT. Translated, it gives CASSSILGGSAWDTQYF.

V is TRBV7-9 and J is TRBJ1-1; D ambiguous. CDR1 and CDR2 from the germline V gene are SEHNR and FQNEAQ (reference sequence). V shed 4 bases and J shed 1 base, with 13 bases lying between them. This CDR3 has 15 residues. The CDR3 bases are TGTGCCAGCAGCTCCCGCCCCCCAGGGAACACTGAAGCTTTCTTT. Translation: CASSSRPPGNTEAFF.

V usage is TRBV7-9 and J usage is TRBJ2-7, with D unresolved. Per germline, CDR1 SEHNR and CDR2 FQNEAQ (reference sequence). Trimming shortened V by 3 bases and J by 0 bases, and 15 bases separated the two germline ends. The CDR3 totals 16 residues. The CDR3 DNA sequence: TGTGCCAGCAGCTTCTCCCAGGAAGACGGCTCCTACGAGCAGTACTTC. Its protein is CASSFSQEDGSYEQYF. Complete variable domain (other parts from reference TRBV7-9 and TRBJ2-7): DTGVSQNPRHKITKRGQNVTFRCDPISEHNRLYWYRQTLGQGPEFLTYFQNEAQLEKSRLLSDRFSAERPKGSFSTLEIQRTEQGDSAMYLCASSFSQEDGSYEQYFGPGTRLTVT.

This chain joins TRBV4-3 and TRBJ2-7; D ambiguous. Germline-derived CDR1 and CDR2 are LGHNA and YSLEER. The CDR3 contains 14 residues. Trimming pared 0 bases from V and 4 bases from J, leaving 10 bases between. CDR3 in amino acids: CASSQDNWVYEQYF. CDR3 coding DNA: TGCGCCAGCAGCCAAGACAATTGGGTTTACGAGCAGTACTTC.

This clone has only one observation. This rearrangement joins TRBV13 to TRBJ2-5, with a weak D call TRBD2 (6 bases). The CDR3 is 15 amino acids. Germline assignment: CDR1 PRHDT and CDR2 FYEKMQ (reference sequence). V lost 5 bases to trimming and J lost 5 bases, with 18 bases between them. This CDR3 is CASSRRGSAGETQYF. The CDR3 region has the DNA TGTGCCAGCAGCCGTCGGGGGAGTGCAGGGGAGACCCAGTACTTC.

The chain couples TRBV9 to TRBJ1-5, with D tentatively TRBD1 (6 bases). CDR1 and CDR2 (germline): SGDLS, YYNGEE. The germline V and J ends were trimmed by 0 bases and 7 bases, with 14 bases remaining between them. The CDR3 contains 15 residues. The CDR3 DNA follows: TGTGCCAGCAGCGTAGGGGGGGCTCTGGAACAGCCCCAGCATTTT. Translating gives CASSVGGALEQPQHF.

In its sample, this clone was seen once. The V gene is TRBV27, the J gene TRBJ2-7; the D gene is possibly TRBD1 (6 bases). Germline V gives CDR1 MNHEY, CDR2 SMNVEV (reference sequence). The CDR3 totals 19 residues. Trimming shortened V by 2 bases and J by 4 bases, and 27 bases separated the two germline ends. The CDR3 nucleotides are TGTGCCAGCAGTTTAGGGGGCGGTGGCAGAACAGGTCAAAGATACGAGCAGTACTTC. It specifies CASSLGGGGRTGQRYEQYF.

J is TRBJ2-2 and V is TRBV28; D call uncertain. The ends were cut back, 1 base at V and 5 bases at J, with 8 bases in the middle. The CDR3 totals 14 residues. Per the germline V gene, CDR1 is MDHEN and CDR2 is SYDVKM. CDR3 nucleotide sequence: TGTGCCAGCAGTTTATCACGATTGACCGGGGAGCTGTTTTTT. Translation: CASSLSRLTGELFF.

In this sample, this clone turned up many times. V and J are TRBV28 and TRBJ1-5, with D possibly matching TRBD1 (5 bases). The CDR3 runs to 16 residues. V was clipped by 3 bases and J by 6 bases, with 18 bases between them. Germline V gene data show CDR1 as MDHEN and CDR2 as SYDVKM. CDR3 bases: TGTGCCAGCAGTTTCCGGGACGTGGGTTGGGGTCAGCCCCAGCATTTT. Encoded protein: CASSFRDVGWGQPQHF.

This chain joins TRBV30 and TRBJ1-3; the D gene is possibly TRBD1 (5 bases). Trimming removed 0 bases at V and 2 bases at J, with 17 bases between. CDR1 is GTSNPN, CDR2 SVGIG, per germline (reference sequence). This CDR3 has 17 amino acids. CDR3 sequence reads: CAWSVGAGFRTGNTIYF. Here the CDR3 DNA reads TGTGCCTGGAGTGTCGGGGCAGGGTTTCGCACTGGAAACACCATATATTTT.

This rearrangement joins TRBV27 to TRBJ1-1, with D unresolved. Per germline, CDR1 MNHEY and CDR2 SMNVEV (reference sequence). V was trimmed by 5 bases and J by 0 bases, leaving 13 bases between them. The CDR3 is 15 amino acids. In DNA, the CDR3 is TGTGCCAGCAGTGATCTACAGAGAATGAACACTGAAGCTTTCTTT. Protein product: CASSDLQRMNTEAFF.

This clone was seen just once. This rearrangement joins TRBV7-9 to TRBJ2-1; D may be TRBD1 or TRBD2 (6 bases each). The germline V and J ends were trimmed by 11 bases and 6 bases, with 29 bases remaining between them. Germline lookup yields CDR1 SEHNR and CDR2 FQNEAQ (reference sequence). The CDR3 runs to 17 residues. The CDR3 reads CAPHAPRRGRLGNEQFF. CDR3 in DNA: TGTGCCCCGCACGCCCCCCGGAGGGGGAGGTTAGGCAATGAGCAGTTCTTC. Full variable domain (remainder filled in from reference TRBV7-9 and TRBJ2-1): DTGVSQNPRHKITKRGQNVTFRCDPISEHNRLYWYRQTLGQGPEFLTYFQNEAQLEKSRLLSDRFSAERPKGSFSTLEIQRTEQGDSAMYLCAPHAPRRGRLGNEQFFGPGTRLTVL.

The chain uses TRBV10-2 and TRBJ2-7, with D perhaps TRBD1 (8 bases). Germline loops: CDR1 WSHSY, CDR2 SAAADI. V dropped 3 bases and J dropped 4 bases, with 25 bases sitting between them. This CDR3 has 18 residues. The CDR3: CASSEVRGGGQGKYEQYF. CDR3 DNA sequence: TGCGCCAGCAGTGAAGTGAGGGGGGGAGGACAGGGCAAATACGAGCAGTACTTC.

The chain has TRBV10-3 and TRBJ2-1; the D is unclear. The ends were cut back, 7 bases at V and 9 bases at J, with 7 bases in the middle. Germline lookup yields CDR1 ENHRY and CDR2 SYGVKD. There are 10 residues in the CDR3. As DNA, the CDR3 is TGTGCCATCAACGCTAGTGAGCAGTTCTTC. Amino acids: CAINASEQFF.

The CDR3 bases are TGTGCCAGCAGTCCGATGACTAGCGGGAGGGCCTACGAGCAGTACTTC. Amino acids: CASSPMTSGRAYEQYF. The V gene is TRBV27, the J gene TRBJ2-7; TRBD2 aligns across 14 bases. With V trimmed by 5 bases and J by 2 bases, 5 bases remained unmatched. This CDR3 has 16 amino acids. Per the germline V gene, CDR1 is MNHEY and CDR2 is SMNVEV (reference sequence).

The rearrangement links TRBV7-9 to TRBJ2-7; no clear D gene. The CDR3 spans 13 residues. V lost 5 bases and J 1 base, leaving 9 bases between the germline ends. Germline V gene data show CDR1 as SEHNR and CDR2 as FQNEAQ (reference sequence). The CDR3 nucleotides read TGTGCCAGCAGCCCGGTATTATCCTACGAGCAGTACTTC. This codes for CASSPVLSYEQYF.

The chain couples TRBV14 to TRBJ2-1; 10 bases fit TRBD2. Germline V gene sequence: CDR1 SGHDN, CDR2 FVKESK. V shed 0 bases and J 8 bases; nucleotides not matched to a gene: 10. The CDR3 consists of 17 residues. CDR3 protein: CASSQDLPSGSADEQFF. CDR3 sequence (DNA): TGTGCCAGCAGCCAAGATCTTCCTAGCGGGAGTGCCGATGAGCAGTTCTTC.

The chain links TRBV28 to TRBJ2-3; D is ambiguous. The germline CDR1 and CDR2 sequences are MDHEN and SYDVKM. CDR3 length: 17 amino acids. Trimming removed 6 bases at V and 0 bases at J, with 19 bases between. The CDR3 sequence: CASSRSPVRDSTDTQYF. The CDR3 DNA reads as TGTGCCAGCAGCCGGTCCCCTGTTCGTGATAGCACAGATACGCAGTATTTT.